One and the same sample provided the 17 T cell receptor beta chains below, sequenced in a study of blood T cell repertoires in COVID-19. Only in-frame clones appear in the TCRdb table, and some are missing; sequencing was by immunoSEQ multiplex PCR. The data hold 350,000 to 450,000 clones, with 85% observed a single time. Sequenced input: peripheral blood. These receptors all stem from a young woman with acute or convalescent COVID-19.

This chain uses TRBV9 with TRBJ1-1, with a possible D match to TRBD1 (6 bases). The ends were cut back, 5 bases at V and 5 bases at J, with 19 bases in the middle. CDR1 SGDLS and CDR2 YYNGEE come from the germline V gene. The CDR3 consists of 15 residues. The CDR3 spells CASSPYPGEITEAFF. The CDR3 DNA reads TGTGCCAGCAGTCCCTATCCAGGGGAAATAACTGAAGCTTTCTTT.

The chain joins TRBV5-1 to TRBJ1-1; TRBD1 agrees at 10 bases. Germline V CDR1 and CDR2: SGHRS, YFSETQ. Losses at the gene ends were 3 bases for V and 1 base for J; bases not matched to a gene: 9. This CDR3 has 17 amino acids. The CDR3 DNA reads TGCGCCAGCAGCTCCGGTATCGGGACAGGGGCGAACACTGAAGCTTTCTTT. Translated: CASSSGIGTGANTEAFF.

The chain joins TRBV9 to TRBJ1-5; 7 nucleotides line up with TRBD1. The CDR3 runs to 15 residues. In germline, CDR1 is SGDLS, CDR2 YYNGEE. V dropped 2 bases and J dropped 7; count of bases not matched to a gene: 9. The CDR3 spells CASSVGPDRAQPQHF. In DNA, the CDR3 is TGTGCCAGCAGCGTCGGACCTGACAGGGCACAGCCCCAGCATTTT.

This sequence joins TRBV27 and TRBJ2-7; 8 bases agree with TRBD1. After removal of 5 bases from V and 2 bases from J, the junction contained 8 bases not matched to a gene. There are 15 residues in the CDR3. Germline CDR1 reads MNHEY; CDR2 reads SMNVEV (reference sequence). The CDR3 nucleotides are TGTGCCAGCAGTCTTGATGGACAGGGCCCCTACGAGCAGTACTTC. It yields the protein CASSLDGQGPYEQYF.

The CDR3 coding sequence is TGTGCTAGTGGTTACAGCGGAAACACCATATATTTT. Encoded protein: CASGYSGNTIYF. This sequence joins TRBV12-5 and TRBJ1-3; unclear D gene. The CDR3 consists of 12 residues. CDR1 LGHNT and CDR2 FRNRAP come from the germline V gene. Trimming left V 4 bases short and J 4 bases short, with 5 bases between.

This rearrangement joins TRBV6-5 to TRBJ2-7; 7 positions match TRBD1. The CDR3 has 13 amino acids. The germline V gene encodes CDR1 MNHEY and CDR2 SVGAGI. V was clipped by 6 bases and J by 4 bases; unmatched bases: 6. The CDR3 here is CASSLLDRYEQYF. The CDR3 DNA follows: TGTGCCAGCAGCCTCTTGGACAGGTACGAGCAGTACTTC.

Notes on this clone: The sample has other DNA sequences that encode this CDR3 too. The chain links TRBV27 to TRBJ1-2; 7 bases align to TRBD1. CDR3 size: 13 residues. CDR1 and CDR2 from the germline V gene are MNHEY and SMNVEV (reference sequence). V trimming: 5 bases; J trimming: 5 bases; junction bases outside the gene matches: 5. The CDR3 DNA sequence: TGTGCCAGCAGTCTCCAGGGACAGTATGGCTACACCTTC. Amino acid sequence: CASSLQGQYGYTF.

CDR3 in DNA: TGTGCCAGCAGCTTGGGCGACAGGAGTACCTACGAGCAGTACTTC. Translating gives CASSLGDRSTYEQYF. The gene calls are TRBV5-6 and TRBJ2-7; D may be TRBD1 (6 bases). CDR3 length equals 15 residues. V lost 0 bases to trimming and J lost 2 bases, with 12 bases between them. CDR1 is SGHDT and CDR2 is YYEEEE in the germline V gene.

This clone was seen just once. This sequence joins TRBV2 and TRBJ1-2; D possibly corresponds to TRBD1 (5 bases). Trimming left V 3 bases short and J 0 bases short, with 8 bases between. This CDR3 has 14 residues. Germline CDR1 is SNHLY and CDR2 is FYNNEI. For the CDR3, the DNA is TGTGCCAGCAGTGACCGGACATCTAACTATGGCTACACCTTC. Its protein product is CASSDRTSNYGYTF.

V and J are TRBV6-5 and TRBJ1-1; 9 bases map to TRBD1. CDR1 and CDR2 from the germline V gene are MNHEY and SVGAGI. V lost 6 bases to trimming and J lost 3 bases; unmatched junction nucleotides: 5. This CDR3 comprises 14 residues. CDR3 DNA: TGTGCCAGCAGCCCACAGGGGGCATACACTGAAGCTTTCTTT. Translation: CASSPQGAYTEAFF.

V and J are TRBV7-9 and TRBJ1-6; D remains unclear. The CDR3 runs to 13 residues. Trimming removed 5 bases at V and 5 bases at J, with 7 bases between. The germline gives CDR1 SEHNR, CDR2 FQNEAQ (reference sequence). The CDR3 sequence: CASSELDNSPLHF. The DNA for the CDR3 is TGTGCCAGCAGCGAGCTGGATAATTCACCCCTCCACTTT.

The genes are TRBV3-1 (or the pseudogene TRBV3-2) and TRBJ1-5; 7 bases map to TRBD1. Looked up from germline, CDR1 is LGHDT and CDR2 is YNNKEL (reference sequence). J was trimmed by 3 bases and V by 3 bases; bases with no gene match: 2. The CDR3 spans 14 residues. CDR3 protein: CASSQTGYNQPQHF. CDR3 sequence (DNA): TGTGCCAGCAGCCAGACAGGGTACAATCAGCCCCAGCATTTT.

This clone was recorded only once. This sequence joins TRBV6-2 or TRBV6-3 and TRBJ1-5, with 9 bases identical to TRBD1. This CDR3 contains 17 residues. V trimming: 6 bases; J trimming: 2 bases; junction bases outside the gene matches: 11. Germline CDR1 MNHEY, CDR2 SVGEGT. The DNA of the CDR3 is TGTGCCAGCAGCCCCAATACAGGGGGCTCGGGCAATCAGCCCCAGCATTTT. Its translation is CASSPNTGGSGNQPQHF.

The chain has TRBV27 and TRBJ1-4; no firm D call. V lost 5 bases to trimming and J lost 8 bases, with 18 bases between them. The germline V gene has CDR1 MNHEY and CDR2 SMNVEV (reference sequence). The CDR3 loop spans 15 amino acids. Written as DNA, the CDR3 is TGTGCCAGCAGTCCTACCCGGGATGAGGGAGAAAAACTGTTTTTT. As protein: CASSPTRDEGEKLFF.

This clone was picked up one time. The CDR3 bases are TGTGCCAGCAGTCTAAGATGGAACACTGAAGCTTTCTTT. It codes for CASSLRWNTEAFF. The chain carries TRBV6-5 and TRBJ1-1; no firm D call. The V end was cut by 5 bases, the J end by 1 base, with 8 bases between. The CDR3 is made up of 13 amino acids. Germline CDR1 MNHEY, CDR2 SVGAGI.

V gene TRBV4-1 combines with J gene TRBJ1-2, with 7 bases fitting TRBD1. The CDR3 has 17 amino acids. Germline-derived CDR1 and CDR2 are MGHRA and YSYEKL. Trimming took 0 bases from V and 8 from J; bases not matched to a gene: 15. This CDR3 reads CASSQDVDRRSRWGYTF. DNA of the CDR3: TGCGCCAGCAGCCAAGATGTGGACAGGCGGAGTCGATGGGGCTACACCTTC.

V is TRBV7-8 and J is TRBJ1-5; 10 nucleotides match TRBD1. J lost 6 bases, V lost 5 bases, and 4 bases had no gene match. Germline V lookup: CDR1 SGHVS, CDR2 FQNEAQ. This CDR3 spans 14 amino acids. The CDR3 DNA reads as TGTGCCAGCAGCCCCGGGGACAGGGGTCAGCCCCAGCATTTT. It specifies CASSPGDRGQPQHF. Drawing the rest from reference TRBV7-8 and TRBJ1-5, the complete variable domain is GAGVSQSPRYKVAKRGQDVALRCDPISGHVSLFWYQQALGQGPEFLTYFQNEAQLDKSGLPSDRFFAERPEGSVSTLKIQRTQQEDSAVYLCASSPGDRGQPQHFGDGTRLSIL.